This TCR beta chain was observed in a study of identical twins. Study-wide results and limits: Analyses of zero insertions could, in part, be confounded by invariant MAIT and iNKT cells. Abundant cord blood beta clonotypes carried fewer insertions; memory repertoires showed none.

A universal primer site was created by template switching, with the cDNA bearing unique molecular identifiers. TCRdb recomputed calls from the 5' RACE reads with MiXCR, one row per CDR3 protein. The sample yields 200,000 to 250,000 distinct CDR3 sequences, roughly 7% seen once. Only a few counts were recorded for this clonotype. Its antigen is currently unknown. This CDR3 comprises 16 residues. Trimming stripped 5 bases from V and 1 base from J, with 14 bases between. CDR1 is SGHAT and CDR2 is FQNNGV in the germline V gene. The data also belong to a second study, concerning yellow fever vaccine responses in identical twins.

The receptor was isolated from a woman aged 18-30 years in good health. The J gene is TRBJ2-2, the V gene TRBV11-2; no definite D call. Specimen: memory (CD45RO+) T cells sorted from blood. This chain's CDR3 is CASSPRVGMNTGELFF. The CDR3 coding sequence is TGTGCCAGCAGCCCTAGGGTAGGGATGAACACCGGGGAGCTGTTTTTT.